Below are 32 T cell receptor beta chains sequenced from a single sample in a study of blood T cells in healthy people across ages. With a J-beta primer mix and a sample-barcoded 5' primer, a second PCR ran about 6 to 11 cycles. Each CDR3 protein gets one entry after TCRdb re-called the 5' RACE reads with MiXCR. This sample has roughly 1 million distinct CDR3 sequences, with about 25% found just once. Separately, the same data were catalogued under a study of T cells of mothers and their children.

Material for sequencing was blood. The receptors shown here come from a girl aged 2 to 9 in good health.

The genes are TRBV27 and TRBJ2-6, with D possibly called TRBD1 or TRBD2 (5 bases each). Germline V gene lookup returns CDR1 MNHEY and CDR2 SMNVEV (reference sequence). This CDR3 comprises 17 residues. V lost 3 bases, J lost 0 bases, and 12 bases lay in between. The CDR3 sequence is CASSFLGVSSGANVLTF. The CDR3 region has the DNA TGTGCCAGCAGTTTTCTGGGGGTAAGCTCTGGGGCCAACGTCCTGACTTTC.

This chain links TRBV5-1 with TRBJ2-5; weak D call: TRBD2 (7 bases). TRBJ2-1 matches the DNA end more closely, so the J call is doubtful. The germline gives CDR1 SGHRS, CDR2 YFSETQ. This CDR3 has 15 residues. The CDR3 DNA reads as TGCGCCAGCAGCTTGGAGGCAGGGGAGGGCAATGAGCAGTTCTTC. Translation: CASSLEAGEGNEQFF.

A few counts support this clonotype. CDR3 DNA sequence: TGTGCCAGCAGCTTACCTCAGGGCGCCAGCTCCTACAATGAGCAGTTCTTC. It is translated as CASSLPQGASSYNEQFF. This chain connects TRBV11-1 to TRBJ2-1; TRBD1 is a possible D gene (5 bases). Germline loops: CDR1 SGHAT, CDR2 FQDESV (reference sequence). The CDR3 consists of 17 residues. The V end was cut by 2 bases, the J end by 0 bases, with 14 bases between.

The rearrangement links TRBV4-2 to TRBJ2-7; D is possibly TRBD2 (6 bases). V was clipped by 0 bases and J by 4 bases, with 13 bases between them. Germline CDR1 is LGHNA and CDR2 is YNFKEQ. The CDR3 consists of 15 residues. CDR3 protein: CASSQDLRDEYEQYF. CDR3 nucleotide sequence: TGTGCCAGCAGCCAAGATTTGCGGGACGAATACGAGCAGTACTTC.

CDR3 in amino acids: CASSQTGSTGEQYF. The CDR3 bases are TGTGCCAGCAGCCAGACAGGGAGTACGGGCGAGCAGTACTTC. The rearrangement uses TRBV6-6 and TRBJ2-7; 7 bases agree with TRBD1. V gave up 6 bases and J gave up 6 bases; unmatched junction bases: 11. The CDR3 runs 14 residues. CDR1 is MNHNY, CDR2 SVGAGI, per germline (reference sequence).

J is TRBJ1-2 and V is TRBV29-1; D may be TRBD1 (6 bases). Germline V gene lookup returns CDR1 SQVTM and CDR2 ANQGSEA. This CDR3 contains 12 residues. Trimming left V 3 bases short and J 7 bases short, with 12 bases between. CDR3 amino acids: CSVEWGAGGYTF. The DNA for the CDR3 is TGCAGCGTTGAGTGGGGGGCGGGTGGCTACACCTTC.

The chain links TRBV7-2 to TRBJ2-7; 7 bases are shared with TRBD2. The J segment lost 7 bases and the V segment lost 3 bases, leaving 12 bases of the junction unmatched. This CDR3 contains 15 residues. Germline loops: CDR1 SGHTA, CDR2 FQGNSA. The CDR3 DNA reads TGTGCCAGCAGCTTTCTGGTCGGGGACTACGTAGAGCAGTACTTC. Its translation is CASSFLVGDYVEQYF.

The genes are TRBV20-1 and TRBJ1-1, with D perhaps TRBD1 (6 bases). CDR1 is DFQATT, CDR2 SNEGSKA, per germline (reference sequence). V was trimmed by 3 bases and J by 2 bases, leaving 16 bases between them. CDR3 length: 15 residues. CDR3 DNA sequence: TGCAGTGCTAGGCGGGCAGGGACACCTAACACTGAAGCTTTCTTT. Protein: CSARRAGTPNTEAFF.

The chain combines TRBV20-1 with TRBJ1-2; D unresolved. Germline CDR1 and CDR2: DFQATT and SNEGSKA (reference sequence). CDR3 size: 13 residues. V gave up 3 bases and J gave up 0 bases, with 8 bases separating them. CDR3 protein: CSASTSANYGYTF. The CDR3, as DNA: TGCAGTGCTAGCACCAGTGCTAACTATGGCTACACCTTC.

The gene calls are TRBV6-5 and TRBJ2-3, with 11 bases that match TRBD2. V dropped 0 bases and J dropped 2; count of bases not matched to a gene: 10. Germline CDR1 MNHEY, CDR2 SVGAGI. This CDR3 spans 19 amino acids. The CDR3 here is CASSYSSGLAEAFTDTQYF. The CDR3 coding sequence is TGTGCCAGCAGTTACTCTTCGGGACTAGCGGAAGCCTTCACAGATACGCAGTATTTT.

This clonotype was detected only a few times. The rearrangement uses TRBV11-2 and TRBJ2-3, with D possibly being TRBD2 (6 bases). Trimming cost V 0 bases and J 8 bases, with 12 bases left between them. Germline V gene lookup returns CDR1 SGHAT and CDR2 FQNNGV. The CDR3 is 14 amino acids. The CDR3 DNA reads as TGTGCCAGCAGCTTAGATATTGGAGGGGCTACGCAGTATTTT. Its translation: CASSLDIGGATQYF.

This clonotype was seen a few times. V and J are TRBV28 and TRBJ2-7; TRBD2 matches at 9 bases. J lost 7 bases, V lost 1 base, and 8 bases had no gene match. CDR1 and CDR2 from the germline V gene are MDHEN and SYDVKM. CDR3 length equals 15 residues. CDR3 loop: CASSLFVAGGLEQYF. In DNA, the CDR3 is TGTGCCAGCAGTTTATTTGTGGCGGGAGGGCTTGAGCAGTACTTC. Variable domain in full (rest from reference TRBV28 and TRBJ2-7): DVKVTQSSRYLVKRTGEKVFLECVQDMDHENMFWYRQDPGLGLRLIYFSYDVKMKEKGDIPEGYSVSREKKERFSLILESASTNQTSMYLCASSLFVAGGLEQYFGPGTRLTVT.

V usage is TRBV12-3 or TRBV12-4 and J usage is TRBJ1-5; D remains unclear. The CDR3 is 15 amino acids. The V gene lost 3 bases and the J gene lost 5 bases, with 14 bases spanning the gap. The CDR3 reads CASSFAAEIYQPQHF. For the CDR3, the DNA is TGTGCCAGCAGTTTCGCGGCGGAGATCTATCAGCCCCAGCATTTT.

The chain is built from TRBV12-3 or TRBV12-4 and TRBJ2-3, with 10 bases identical to TRBD2. This CDR3 comprises 16 residues. J gave up 6 bases and V 6 bases, and 12 bases lay outside the gene matches. CDR3 coding DNA: TGTGCCAGCAGCCCCCAGGTAGCGGGAGGTGCGGATACGCAGTATTTT. This sequence encodes CASSPQVAGGADTQYF.

This clonotype occurred a few times. The genes are TRBV29-1 and TRBJ2-1, with D unclear. Germline lookup yields CDR1 SQVTM and CDR2 ANQGSEA. The CDR3 is 10 amino acids. V was clipped by 4 bases and J by 9 bases, with 7 bases between them. The chain's CDR3 is CSVGGSEQFF. In DNA, the CDR3 is TGCAGCGTTGGGGGATCTGAGCAGTTCTTC.

The chain is built from TRBV29-1 and TRBJ2-7; D perhaps matches TRBD2 (7 bases). V lost 8 bases to trimming and J lost 5 bases, with 16 bases between them. The CDR3 runs to 12 residues. CDR1 SQVTM and CDR2 ANQGSEA come from the germline V gene. CDR3 region: CSLAGEGDEQYF. In DNA, the CDR3 is TGCAGCTTGGCAGGGGAGGGCGACGAGCAGTACTTC.

The gene calls are TRBV6-1 and TRBJ1-3; perhaps TRBD1 as D (5 bases). The CDR3 is 14 residues long. V lost 4 bases to trimming and J lost 3 bases, with 10 bases between them. The V gene's germline CDR1 is MNHNS and CDR2 SASEGT. The CDR3 DNA reads as TGTGCCAGCAGTGTCTCGAGGGGTGGAAACACCATATATTTT. It is translated as CASSVSRGGNTIYF.

The sample holds one count of this clonotype. This chain joins TRBV4-3 and TRBJ2-5; TRBD1 is a possible D gene (6 bases). V lost 4 bases and J lost 9, with 21 bases in between. Looked up from germline, CDR1 is LGHNA and CDR2 is YSLEER. The CDR3 totals 15 residues. As DNA, the CDR3 is TGCGCCAGCAGCCGGGACATCGACTGGTCCAGCCCCCAGTACTTC. Its translation: CASSRDIDWSSPQYF.

This clonotype was detected only a few times. The CDR3 here is CSATGRPLFVNEQFF. CDR3 coding DNA: TGCAGTGCGACGGGACGCCCTCTTTTCGTTAATGAGCAGTTCTTC. This chain joins TRBV20-1 and TRBJ2-1; possibly TRBD1 or TRBD2 for D (5 bases each). Germline V gene sequence: CDR1 DFQATT, CDR2 SNEGSKA (reference sequence). Trimming removed 6 bases at V and 7 bases at J, with 22 bases between. This CDR3 has 15 amino acids.

This clonotype was observed many times. This chain uses TRBV9 with TRBJ2-3, with D possibly being TRBD2 (6 bases). V gave up 5 bases and J gave up 2 bases, with 9 bases separating them. This CDR3 spans 13 amino acids. Germline assignment: CDR1 SGDLS and CDR2 YYNGEE. The DNA of the CDR3 is TGTGCCAGCAGGGGGGGAACCACAGATACGCAGTATTTT. Translating it yields CASRGGTTDTQYF.

The genes are TRBV11-1 and TRBJ2-5; no clear D. The CDR3 is 13 amino acids. V lost 10 bases and J 2 bases, leaving 14 bases between the germline ends. The V gene's germline CDR1 is SGHAT and CDR2 FQDESV (reference sequence). The CDR3 loop is CANKNTDQETQYF. In DNA form, the CDR3 reads TGTGCCAACAAAAACACCGATCAAGAGACCCAGTACTTC.

This clonotype was counted between two and nine times. The chain recombines TRBV29-1 with TRBJ1-2; TRBD1 agrees at 9 bases. CDR1 is SQVTM, CDR2 ANQGSEA, per germline. This CDR3 has 16 amino acids. J lost 2 bases, V lost 1 base, and 8 bases had no gene match. CDR3 protein: CSVEAYPGQGNYGYTF. In DNA, the CDR3 is TGCAGCGTTGAAGCCTATCCGGGACAGGGAAACTATGGCTACACCTTC. Full variable domain (rest looked up from reference TRBV29-1 and TRBJ1-2): SAVISQKPSRDICQRGTSLTIQCQVDSQVTMMFWYRQQPGQSLTLIATANQGSEATYESGFVIDKFPISRPNLTFSTLTVSNMSPEDSSIYLCSVEAYPGQGNYGYTFGSGTRLTVV.

The chain joins TRBV7-9 to TRBJ2-5; 8 nucleotides align to TRBD2. The DNA matches TRBJ2-1 better at its end, which makes the J call doubtful. CDR3 length: 15 amino acids. The germline gives CDR1 SEHNR, CDR2 FQNEAQ (reference sequence). The CDR3 DNA reads as TGTGCCAGCAGCTTAGTTCCGGGACTAGGGAATAAGCAGTTCTTC. It translates to CASSLVPGLGNKQFF.

The sample holds a few counts of this clonotype. The chain has TRBV4-2 and TRBJ2-3; a weak D match, TRBD2 (5 bases). Germline assignment: CDR1 LGHNA and CDR2 YNFKEQ. Trimming left V 0 bases short and J 0 bases short, with 13 bases between. The CDR3 extends over 17 amino acids. Written as DNA, the CDR3 is TGTGCCAGCAGCCAAGATACGTTGTCGGGGAGCACAGATACGCAGTATTTT. As protein: CASSQDTLSGSTDTQYF.

The chain recombines TRBV5-1 with TRBJ1-6; weak D call: TRBD1 (6 bases). Per germline, CDR1 SGHRS and CDR2 YFSETQ. Trimming shortened V by 2 bases and J by 10 bases, and 16 bases separated the two germline ends. The CDR3 has 15 residues. The CDR3: CASSLLQGVESPLHF. CDR3 nucleotide sequence: TGCGCCAGCAGCTTATTACAGGGAGTCGAATCACCCCTCCACTTT.

This clonotype has just a few counts. J is TRBJ2-5 and V is TRBV7-3; 11 bases map to TRBD1. The DNA end favors TRBJ2-1, so the J call may be wrong. CDR3 length: 15 amino acids. CDR1 SGHTA and CDR2 FQGTGA come from the germline V gene. The CDR3: CASSPGQGESNEQFF. The CDR3 DNA sequence: TGTGCCAGCAGCCCGGGACAGGGGGAAAGCAATGAGCAGTTCTTC.

The chain carries TRBV2 and TRBJ2-2, with 11 bases fitting TRBD2. Germline CDR1 and CDR2: SNHLY and FYNNEI. The CDR3 has 17 residues. V lost 5 bases and J lost 1; bases outside the gene matches: 6. This CDR3 is CASSFLTSGENTGELFF. Here the CDR3 DNA reads TGTGCCAGCAGTTTCCTGACTAGCGGGGAGAACACCGGGGAGCTGTTTTTT.

This clonotype was observed a handful of times. The chain employs TRBV4-1 and TRBJ2-2; 14 bases align to TRBD2. V lost 4 bases and J lost 3; bases outside the gene matches: 7. Germline-derived CDR1 and CDR2 are MGHRA and YSYEKL. This CDR3 is built from 18 residues. The CDR3 DNA reads as TGCGCCAGCAGCCTTCGACTAGCGGGAGGGGCGGACACCGGGGAGCTGTTTTTT. Protein: CASSLRLAGGADTGELFF.

V and J are TRBV5-1 and TRBJ2-5; no clear D gene. The CDR3 covers 15 residues. Trimming took 2 bases from V and 3 from J, leaving 14 bases between them. CDR1 and CDR2 (germline): SGHRS, YFSETQ. The CDR3 spells CASSLHGRSEETQYF. CDR3 nucleotide sequence: TGCGCCAGCAGCTTACACGGGCGGTCCGAAGAGACCCAGTACTTC. Variable domain in full (rest from reference TRBV5-1 and TRBJ2-5): KAGVTQTPRYLIKTRGQQVTLSCSPISGHRSVSWYQQTPGQGLQFLFEYFSETQRNKGNFPGRFSGRQFSNSRSEMNVSTLELGDSALYLCASSLHGRSEETQYFGPGTRLLVL.

This clonotype was detected only a few times. DNA for the CDR3: TGTGCCACCAGTGATTCTGCCCAAAATTCACCCCTCCACTTT. Protein: CATSDSAQNSPLHF. The chain has TRBV24-1 and TRBJ1-6; no clear D gene. The germline V gene has CDR1 KGHDR and CDR2 SFDVKD. CDR3 size: 14 residues. The germline V and J ends were trimmed by 2 bases and 7 bases, with 8 bases remaining between them.

J is TRBJ2-5 and V is TRBV5-5, with D possibly being TRBD1 (6 bases). The CDR3 spans 15 residues. Trimming shortened V by 6 bases and J by 4 bases, and 19 bases separated the two germline ends. Germline V gives CDR1 SGHKS, CDR2 YYEKEE (reference sequence). The CDR3 reads CASTMWGPGRETQYF. In nucleotides, the CDR3 is TGTGCCAGCACTATGTGGGGGCCGGGGAGAGAGACCCAGTACTTC.

This clonotype was recorded a few times. The chain combines TRBV6-1 with TRBJ2-7, with 10 bases that match TRBD1. The J segment lost 6 bases and the V segment lost 4 bases, leaving 6 bases of the junction unmatched. This CDR3 contains 14 residues. The germline V gene has CDR1 MNHNS and CDR2 SASEGT. The CDR3 protein is CASSAAGQGGEQYF. The DNA for the CDR3 is TGTGCCAGCAGTGCCGCCGGACAGGGGGGCGAGCAGTACTTC.